A selection of T cell receptor beta chains follows, all from one sample in a study of blood T cell repertoires in COVID-19. Generated by immunoSEQ multiplex PCR, the TCRdb table keeps only in-frame clones and is missing some. The data contain about 29,000 clones, roughly 73% of them singletons. Sequencing was done on a sample of peripheral blood. The receptor set was obtained from a woman aged 70-85 years with active or convalescent COVID-19. Both conserved end residues are part of each CDR3. A D gene is named only where the DNA matches it firmly. For some rows the clone size is stated as once, few or many, or as a class when expanded; others skip it.

CDR3aa: CASSTSGSVGNEQFF
CDR3nt: TGTGCCAGCTCGACTAGCGGGAGCGTGGGAAATGAGCAGTTCTTC
abundance: -
v_gene: TRBV18
j_gene: TRBJ2-1
d_gene: TRBD2

CDR3aa: CASSVWGGGGVNSPLHF
CDR3nt: TGTGCCAGCAGCGTCTGGGGAGGGGGAGGAGTTAATTCACCCCTCCACTTT
abundance: -
v_gene: TRBV7-2
j_gene: TRBJ1-6
d_gene: -

CDR3aa: CASSPGQGYGYTF
CDR3nt: TGTGCCAGCAGCCCCGGACAGGGGTATGGCTACACCTTC
abundance: -
v_gene: TRBV7-3
j_gene: TRBJ1-2
d_gene: TRBD1

CDR3aa: CASSLGLPGQGGSEQFF
CDR3nt: TGTGCCAGCAGCTTAGGGCTCCCGGGACAGGGTGGCAGTGAGCAGTTCTTC
abundance: -
v_gene: TRBV7-2
j_gene: TRBJ2-1
d_gene: TRBD1

CDR3aa: CASIGHSNQPQHF
CDR3nt: TGTGCCAGCATTGGACATAGCAATCAGCCCCAGCATTTT
abundance: -
v_gene: TRBV2
j_gene: TRBJ1-5
d_gene: -

CDR3aa: CASRRWRNQPQHF
CDR3nt: TGTGCCAGCAGGAGGTGGCGCAATCAGCCCCAGCATTTT
abundance: -
v_gene: TRBV28
j_gene: TRBJ1-5
d_gene: -

CDR3aa: CASSSLNEKLFF
CDR3nt: TGTGCCAGCAGTTCCTTGAATGAAAAACTGTTTTTT
abundance: -
v_gene: TRBV27
j_gene: TRBJ1-4
d_gene: -

CDR3aa: CASSPTAVSNYGYTF
CDR3nt: TGTGCCAGCAGCCCTACAGCGGTCTCTAACTATGGCTACACCTTC
abundance: -
v_gene: TRBV5-4
j_gene: TRBJ1-2
d_gene: -

CDR3aa: CASSLGQGVGYTF
CDR3nt: TGTGCCAGCAGCTTAGGACAGGGGGTAGGCTACACCTTC
abundance: -
v_gene: TRBV5-4
j_gene: TRBJ1-2
d_gene: TRBD1

CDR3aa: CAWGTESTTNEKLFF
CDR3nt: TGTGCCTGGGGGACAGAATCCACAACTAATGAAAAACTGTTTTTT
abundance: -
v_gene: TRBV30
j_gene: TRBJ1-4
d_gene: TRBD1

CDR3aa: CAWSASAYSGAEQYF
CDR3nt: TGTGCCTGGAGTGCTAGCGCGTACTCCGGGGCCGAGCAGTACTTC
abundance: once
v_gene: TRBV30
j_gene: TRBJ2-7
d_gene: -

CDR3aa: CSVGDRATYEQYF
CDR3nt: TGCAGCGTCGGGGACAGGGCCACCTACGAGCAGTACTTC
abundance: -
v_gene: TRBV29-1
j_gene: TRBJ2-7
d_gene: TRBD1

CDR3aa: CASSLYRGRKETQYF
CDR3nt: TGTGCCAGCAGCTTATACAGGGGAAGAAAAGAGACCCAGTACTTC
abundance: -
v_gene: TRBV7-2
j_gene: TRBJ2-5
d_gene: TRBD1

CDR3aa: CASSLAARADSGNTIYF
CDR3nt: TGTGCCAGCAGCTTAGCCGCCAGGGCCGACTCTGGAAACACCATATATTTT
abundance: -
v_gene: TRBV7-8
j_gene: TRBJ1-3
d_gene: -

CDR3aa: CASSQMTGGAIYEQYF
CDR3nt: TGTGCCAGCAGCCAAATGACAGGGGGCGCGATTTACGAGCAGTACTTC
abundance: few
v_gene: TRBV6-6
j_gene: TRBJ2-7
d_gene: TRBD1

CDR3aa: CAWSEGGSYNEQFF
CDR3nt: TGTGCCTGGAGCGAGGGTGGCTCCTACAATGAGCAGTTCTTC
abundance: -
v_gene: TRBV30
j_gene: TRBJ2-1
d_gene: -

CDR3aa: CASSFQGSTDTQYF
CDR3nt: TGCGCCAGCAGTTTCCAGGGTAGCACAGATACGCAGTATTTT
abundance: -
v_gene: TRBV4-3
j_gene: TRBJ2-3
d_gene: -

CDR3aa: CAISDGGEQYF
CDR3nt: TGTGCCATCAGTGACGGGGGAGAGCAGTACTTC
abundance: -
v_gene: TRBV10-3
j_gene: TRBJ2-7
d_gene: -

CDR3aa: CASSLNTFYEQYF
CDR3nt: TGTGCCAGCAGTCTCAACACGTTCTACGAGCAGTACTTC
abundance: once
v_gene: TRBV6-5
j_gene: TRBJ2-7
d_gene: -

CDR3aa: CASRRTDVQFF
CDR3nt: TGTGCCAGCAGGAGGACAGACGTACAGTTCTTC
abundance: -
v_gene: TRBV12-3/TRBV12-4
j_gene: TRBJ2-1
d_gene: -

CDR3aa: CASSSQGLAANEKLFF
CDR3nt: TGTGCCAGCAGCTCCCAGGGGCTTGCGGCTAATGAAAAACTGTTTTTT
abundance: -
v_gene: TRBV7-2
j_gene: TRBJ1-4
d_gene: -

CDR3aa: CASSFFGNTIYF
CDR3nt: TGTGCCAGCAGTTTCTTCGGAAACACCATATATTTT
abundance: -
v_gene: TRBV28
j_gene: TRBJ1-3
d_gene: -

CDR3aa: CASSPTGGLAGAGSGELFF
CDR3nt: TGTGCCAGCAGCCCGACAGGCGGACTAGCGGGAGCCGGGTCCGGGGAGCTGTTTTTT
abundance: -
v_gene: TRBV5-4
j_gene: TRBJ2-2
d_gene: TRBD2

CDR3aa: CAWSEGGNQPQHF
CDR3nt: TGTGCCTGGAGCGAGGGCGGCAATCAGCCCCAGCATTTT
abundance: once
v_gene: TRBV30
j_gene: TRBJ1-5
d_gene: -

CDR3aa: CASSLGQYNSPLHF
CDR3nt: TGTGCCAGCAGCTTGGGACAGTATAATTCACCCCTCCACTTT
abundance: -
v_gene: TRBV11-1
j_gene: TRBJ1-6
d_gene: TRBD1

CDR3aa: CAWQKRGTESQPQHF
CDR3nt: TGTGCCTGGCAAAAGAGGGGGACGGAGTCACAGCCCCAGCATTTT
abundance: -
v_gene: TRBV30
j_gene: TRBJ1-5
d_gene: -

CDR3aa: CASSMGTLGGYTF
CDR3nt: TGTGCCAGCAGCATGGGGACTCTCGGCGGCTACACCTTC
abundance: -
v_gene: TRBV6-5
j_gene: TRBJ1-2
d_gene: -

CDR3aa: CAWSLGTSGTDTQYF
CDR3nt: TGTGCCTGGAGCCTCGGGACTAGCGGGACGGATACGCAGTATTTT
abundance: -
v_gene: TRBV30
j_gene: TRBJ2-3
d_gene: TRBD2

CDR3aa: CASSLAGIGNSPLHF
CDR3nt: TGCGCCAGCAGTCTCGCGGGGATAGGAAATTCACCCCTCCACTTT
abundance: few
v_gene: TRBV5-1
j_gene: TRBJ1-6
d_gene: -

CDR3aa: CASSQLDISEQYF
CDR3nt: TGTGCCAGCTCACAGCTTGACATTTCCGAGCAGTACTTC
abundance: -
v_gene: TRBV18
j_gene: TRBJ2-7
d_gene: -

CDR3aa: CASSQGTALYGYTF
CDR3nt: TGTGCCAGCAGCCAAGGGACAGCCCTTTATGGCTACACCTTC
abundance: -
v_gene: TRBV3-1/TRBV3-2
j_gene: TRBJ1-2
d_gene: -

CDR3aa: CASSLSGPLYNEQFF
CDR3nt: TGTGCCAGCAGTCTCAGCGGGCCGCTCTACAATGAGCAGTTCTTC
abundance: -
v_gene: TRBV6-2/TRBV6-3
j_gene: TRBJ2-1
d_gene: -

CDR3aa: CASTERGVYNEQFF
CDR3nt: TGCGCCAGCACCGAACGGGGAGTTTACAATGAGCAGTTCTTC
abundance: -
v_gene: TRBV10-2
j_gene: TRBJ2-1
d_gene: -

CDR3aa: CASSLRGRDYNEQFF
CDR3nt: TGTGCCAGCAGTTTGAGAGGGAGGGACTACAATGAGCAGTTCTTC
abundance: -
v_gene: TRBV28
j_gene: TRBJ2-1
d_gene: TRBD2

CDR3aa: CASSLGAGNTIYF
CDR3nt: TGCGCCAGCAGCTTAGGGGCTGGAAACACCATATATTTT
abundance: -
v_gene: TRBV5-1
j_gene: TRBJ1-3
d_gene: -

CDR3aa: CASSLGDRPNTEAFF
CDR3nt: TGTGCCAGCAGCTTGGGGGACAGACCAAACACTGAAGCTTTCTTT
abundance: few
v_gene: TRBV5-6
j_gene: TRBJ1-1
d_gene: TRBD1

CDR3aa: CASSRGPWTFF
CDR3nt: TGTGCCAGCAGTAGGGGGCCGTGGACTTTCTTT
abundance: -
v_gene: TRBV6-6
j_gene: TRBJ1-1
d_gene: TRBD1

CDR3aa: CAIRGEGMNTEAFF
CDR3nt: TGTGCCATCCGAGGGGAGGGGATGAACACTGAAGCTTTCTTT
abundance: -
v_gene: TRBV10-3
j_gene: TRBJ1-1
d_gene: -

CDR3aa: CASSSAPGPFSYGYTF
CDR3nt: TGTGCCAGCAGCTCGGCCCCAGGTCCCTTTAGCTATGGCTACACCTTC
abundance: -
v_gene: TRBV7-3
j_gene: TRBJ1-2
d_gene: -

CDR3aa: CASGSTGVTLHF
CDR3nt: TGTGCTAGTGGTTCAACCGGGGTTACCCTCCACTTT
abundance: few
v_gene: TRBV12-5
j_gene: TRBJ1-6
d_gene: -

CDR3aa: CASSPPTGGNTIYF
CDR3nt: TGTGCCAGCAGTCCTCCGACAGGGGGAAACACCATATATTTT
abundance: -
v_gene: TRBV6-5
j_gene: TRBJ1-3
d_gene: TRBD1

CDR3aa: CASREGSCNQPQHF
CDR3nt: TGCGCCAGCAGGGAGGGTAGTTGCAATCAGCCCCAGCATTTT
abundance: once
v_gene: TRBV10-1
j_gene: TRBJ1-5
d_gene: -

CDR3aa: CASSHRTGVMFF
CDR3nt: TGCGCCAGCAGCCATCGGACAGGGGTTATGTTCTTC
abundance: -
v_gene: TRBV4-3
j_gene: TRBJ2-1
d_gene: TRBD1

CDR3aa: CASSWTGANTEAFF
CDR3nt: TGTGCCTCCTCATGGACAGGGGCGAACACTGAAGCTTTCTTT
abundance: -
v_gene: TRBV30
j_gene: TRBJ1-1
d_gene: TRBD1

CDR3aa: CASSLGAGGAKNIQYF
CDR3nt: TGTGCCAGCAGCTTGGGGGCGGGAGGAGCCAAAAACATTCAGTACTTC
abundance: -
v_gene: TRBV5-4
j_gene: TRBJ2-4
d_gene: TRBD2